This TCR beta chain was identified during a study of T cell changes during pregnancy in multiple sclerosis. Data came from immunoSEQ multiplex PCR; TCRdb stores just in-frame clones and leaves some out. The repertoire consists of about 120,000 clones, with approximately 95% occurring once and the leading ten covering less than 7.5%. Germline-derived CDR1 and CDR2 are SGDLS and YYNGEE. CDR3 length: 19 residues. J was trimmed by 2 bases and V by 0 bases; bases with no gene match: 13. The chain carries TRBV9 and TRBJ2-5; 10 bases are a match to TRBD2. This clonotype was obtained from a female donor with multiple sclerosis, enrolled in a pregnancy study. The specimen comprised peripheral blood, sampled before pregnancy. CDR3 nucleotides: TGTGCCAGCAGCGTAGGCGGGGGGGTGGTAGCGGGGGGACAAGAGACCCAGTACTTC. It specifies CASSVGGGVVAGGQETQYF.